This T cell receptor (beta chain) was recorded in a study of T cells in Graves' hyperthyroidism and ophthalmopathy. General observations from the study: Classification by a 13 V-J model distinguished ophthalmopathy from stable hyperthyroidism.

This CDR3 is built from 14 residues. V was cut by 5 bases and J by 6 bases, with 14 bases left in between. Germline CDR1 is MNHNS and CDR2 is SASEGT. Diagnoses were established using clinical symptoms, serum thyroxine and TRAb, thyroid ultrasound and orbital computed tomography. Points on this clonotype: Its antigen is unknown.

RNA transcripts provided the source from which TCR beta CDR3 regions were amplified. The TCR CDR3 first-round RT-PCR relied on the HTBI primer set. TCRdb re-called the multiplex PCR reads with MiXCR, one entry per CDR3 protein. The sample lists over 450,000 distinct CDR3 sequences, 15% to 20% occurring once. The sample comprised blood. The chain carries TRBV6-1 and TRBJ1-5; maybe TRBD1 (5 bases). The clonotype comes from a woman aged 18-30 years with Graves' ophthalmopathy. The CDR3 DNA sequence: TGTGCCAGCAGTCTGTCAGGGCATGGTCAGCCCCAGCATTTT. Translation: CASSLSGHGQPQHF.